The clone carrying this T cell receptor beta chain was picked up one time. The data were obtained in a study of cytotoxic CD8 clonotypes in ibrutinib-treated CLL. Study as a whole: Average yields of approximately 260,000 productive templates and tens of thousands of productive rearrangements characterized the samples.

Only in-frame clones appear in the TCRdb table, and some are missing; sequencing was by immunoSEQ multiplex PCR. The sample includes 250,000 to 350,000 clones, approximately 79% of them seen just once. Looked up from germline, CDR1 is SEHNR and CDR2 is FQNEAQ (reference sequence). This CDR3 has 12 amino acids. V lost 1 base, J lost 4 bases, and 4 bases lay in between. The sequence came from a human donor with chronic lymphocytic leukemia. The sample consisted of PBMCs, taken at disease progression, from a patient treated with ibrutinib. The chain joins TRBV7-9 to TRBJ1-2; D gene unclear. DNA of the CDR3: TGTGCCAGCAGCTTAGTGGCCTATGGCTACACCTTC. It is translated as CASSLVAYGYTF.